A selection of T cell receptor beta chains follows, all from one sample in a study of beta chain features in type 1 diabetes. Assay used: immunoSEQ multiplex PCR; TCRdb lists only in-frame clones, some missing. The repertoire holds a few hundred thousand clones, with 9.5% to 10% as singletons. The source material was central memory CD4+ T cells from blood. These receptors were taken from a man aged 25 to 40 with type 1 diabetes. Both conserved end residues are part of each CDR3. D genes are given only for firm matches. Some rows have no size entry. The others give once, few or many, or a class for an expanded clone.

v_gene	d_gene	j_gene	len	abundance	CDR3nt	CDR3aa
TRBV6-1	-	TRBJ2-1	13	many	TGTGCCACCGGACAGAGAAGCTACAATGAGCAGTTCTTC	CATGQRSYNEQFF
TRBV6-6	TRBD1	TRBJ1-2	13	-	TGTGCCAGCAGTGCGACAGGGGGCGATGGCTACACCTTC	CASSATGGDGYTF
TRBV2	-	TRBJ1-5	15	-	TGTGCCAGCCAAAGAAACAGGGTGACCAATCAGCCCCAGCATTTT	CASQRNRVTNQPQHF
TRBV28	TRBD2	TRBJ2-1	15	few	TGTGCCAGCAACAGTGGGCTAGCGGGAGGGTTTGAGCAGTTCTTC	CASNSGLAGGFEQFF
TRBV5-1	-	TRBJ2-7	11	-	TGCGCCAGCAGCTCAAGGACCGAGCAGTACTTC	CASSSRTEQYF
TRBV7-9	TRBD1	TRBJ2-3	15	few	TGTGCCAGCAGCTTCGGGACAGGGAGCACAGATACGCAGTATTTT	CASSFGTGSTDTQYF
TRBV5-8	-	TRBJ2-2	14	-	TGTGCCAGCAGCTTGGCTACCCGGACCGGGGAGCTGTTTTTT	CASSLATRTGELFF
TRBV5-1	TRBD2	TRBJ2-7	14	-	TGCGCCAGCGCTAGCGGGAATGGGGCCTACGAGCAGTACTTC	CASASGNGAYEQYF
TRBV7-9	-	TRBJ2-2	13	many	TGTGCCAGCAGCTTACTCGACATCGGGGAGCTGTTTTTT	CASSLLDIGELFF
TRBV10-3	-	TRBJ2-6	14	many	TGTGCCATCAGCTTAGGAGGAGATGCCAACGTCCTGACTTTC	CAISLGGDANVLTF
TRBV7-3	TRBD2	TRBJ2-3	16	-	TGTGCCAGCAGCCCCCGGACTAGCGGGATCACAGATACGCAGTATTTT	CASSPRTSGITDTQYF
TRBV4-1	-	TRBJ2-2	14	-	TGCGCCAGCAGCCAAGAACTAGTAGCCGGGGAGCTGTTTTTT	CASSQELVAGELFF
TRBV5-1	-	TRBJ2-6	16	-	TGCGCCAGCAGCCCGACAGAGAATTTTGGGGCCAACGTCCTGACTTTC	CASSPTENFGANVLTF
TRBV21-1	-	TRBJ1-3	17	many	TGTGCCAGCAGCAAAGAGGGGAGACAAGGCTCTGGAAACACCATATATTTT	CASSKEGRQGSGNTIYF
TRBV11-2	-	TRBJ2-3	13	many	TGTGCCAGCAGCTCCTTCTACACAGATACGCAGTATTTT	CASSSFYTDTQYF
TRBV4-1	TRBD1	TRBJ1-2	14	once	TGCGCCAGCAGCCAGTCGACAGGGAGCGTCGGCTACACCTTC	CASSQSTGSVGYTF
TRBV6-4	TRBD1	TRBJ1-2	13	-	TGTGCCAGCAGTGAGACAGGGGACTATGGCTACACCTTC	CASSETGDYGYTF
TRBV4-1	-	TRBJ2-2	15	few	TGCGCCAGCAGCCGCGGGAACCCGAACACCGGGGAGCTGTTTTTT	CASSRGNPNTGELFF
TRBV5-6	-	TRBJ2-5	14	-	TGTGCCAGCAGCTTGGAAGGACGGGGGGAGACCCAGTACTTC	CASSLEGRGETQYF
TRBV7-3	TRBD2	TRBJ2-2	16	-	TGTGCCAGCAGCTTCGGACTAGCGGGAACTACCGGGGAGCTGTTTTTT	CASSFGLAGTTGELFF
TRBV6-1	TRBD1	TRBJ1-2	12	few	TGTGCCAGCAGCCGACAGGGACAGGCGCGAACCTTC	CASSRQGQARTF
TRBV5-6	-	TRBJ2-7	14	few	TGTGCCAGCATGCGGGTAGGGTACTGGGACGAGCAGTACTTC	CASMRVGYWDEQYF
TRBV11-2	TRBD2	TRBJ2-3	16	many	TGTGCCAGCAGCTCGTGGACTAGCGGGATCACAGATACGCAGTATTTT	CASSSWTSGITDTQYF
TRBV6-5	-	TRBJ2-5	16	-	TGTGCCAGCAGTTACTCGGGGGGCCCCGACCGCGAGACCCAGTACTTC	CASSYSGGPDRETQYF
TRBV4-3	-	TRBJ2-3	15	many	TGCGCCAGCAGCCAAAACCCCGGGGGCGCAGATACGCAGTATTTT	CASSQNPGGADTQYF
TRBV30	-	TRBJ2-5	10	-	TGTGCCTGGAGTGTGGAAGAGCAGTACTTC	CAWSVEEQYF
TRBV11-3	TRBD2	TRBJ2-7	18	once	TGTGCCAGCAGCCCGGGTGCGGGAGGGAACCCATTAATCTACGAGCAGTACTTC	CASSPGAGGNPLIYEQYF
TRBV7-8	TRBD2	TRBJ2-7	13	-	TGTGCCAGCAGCCTGCGGGAGTTCTACGAGCAGTACTTC	CASSLREFYEQYF
TRBV4-2	-	TRBJ2-1	13	-	TGTGCCAGCAGCTTCGACCGTAGGAATGAGCAGTTCTTC	CASSFDRRNEQFF
TRBV27	-	TRBJ1-5	16	-	TGTGCCAGCAGTTTCGGGGGATCAAATAGCAATCAGCCCCAGCATTTT	CASSFGGSNSNQPQHF
TRBV11-2	-	TRBJ1-2	13	few	TGTGCCAGCAGCTTCTCCGAGGGGTATGGCTACACCTTC	CASSFSEGYGYTF
TRBV29-1	TRBD1	TRBJ1-4	16	-	TGCAGCGTTGATAGTCAGGGGGGCCACTCTAATGAAAAACTGTTTTTT	CSVDSQGGHSNEKLFF
TRBV6-6	-	TRBJ2-7	13	-	TGTGCCAGATGGACAGTTCGACCCTACGAGCAGTACTTC	CARWTVRPYEQYF
TRBV7-2	TRBD2	TRBJ2-5	15	-	TGTGCCAGCAGCCGCCGGGGGGGGGCCGATGAGACCCAGTACTTC	CASSRRGGADETQYF
TRBV6-6	TRBD2	TRBJ2-5	13	few	TGTGCCAGCAGGCTAGCGGGGTCAGAGACCCAGTACTTC	CASRLAGSETQYF
TRBV7-9	-	TRBJ2-7	14	few	TGTGCCAGCAGCTTAGTGGCGACCTCCTACGAGCAGTACTTC	CASSLVATSYEQYF
TRBV29-1	TRBD1	TRBJ2-7	12	few	TGCAGCGTGGGGACAGGACTCTACGAGCAGTACTTC	CSVGTGLYEQYF
TRBV5-4	TRBD1	TRBJ1-3	15	-	TGTGCCAGCAGCCGCGGACAGGGGGCGGGAAACACCATATATTTT	CASSRGQGAGNTIYF
TRBV28	-	TRBJ1-2	14	many	TGTGCCAGCCGACAAGGAAGGGGGAGGGGAGGCTACACCTTC	CASRQGRGRGGYTF
TRBV19	TRBD2	TRBJ2-7	17	few	TGTGCCAGTACCCCAAGGGGACTAGCGGGAGGTGTTTACGAGCAGTACTTC	CASTPRGLAGGVYEQYF
TRBV5-4	TRBD2	TRBJ2-1	15	-	TGTGCCAGCAGCTTCCGCGGGAGGGCCTACAATGAGCAGTTCTTC	CASSFRGRAYNEQFF
TRBV15	-	TRBJ1-2	12	-	TGTGCCACCAGCAGATTCGAGGGGGGCTACACCTTC	CATSRFEGGYTF
TRBV12-5	-	TRBJ1-4	16	-	TGTGCTAGTGGTTTGGTATGGTCCCGAGTCAACGAAAAACTGTTTTTT	CASGLVWSRVNEKLFF
TRBV6-1	-	TRBJ1-4	14	-	TGTGCCAGCAGACACGGCCCGAAGTTTGAAAAACTGTTTTTT	CASRHGPKFEKLFF
TRBV28	TRBD2	TRBJ2-7	15	few	TGTGCCAGCAGCACTCCGGGACTAGCGGTATACGAGCAGTACTTC	CASSTPGLAVYEQYF
TRBV5-1	-	TRBJ2-1	14	few	TGCGCCAGCTGGGAGTCCCAAGGCTACAATGAGCAGTTCTTC	CASWESQGYNEQFF
TRBV5-1	-	TRBJ1-5	14	-	TGCGCCAGCAGCCCCGCCGGGGAGGGTCAGCCCCAGCATTTT	CASSPAGEGQPQHF
TRBV10-3	TRBD2	TRBJ2-5	16	-	TGTGCCATCAGTGAGTGGGCTAGCGGGATTCAAGAGACCCAGTACTTC	CAISEWASGIQETQYF
TRBV7-9	-	TRBJ1-1	13	few	TGTGCCAGCAGCTTAAATCAACCGACTGAAGCTTTCTTT	CASSLNQPTEAFF
TRBV20-1	-	TRBJ2-7	10	-	TGCAGTGCAGCAAACTACGAGCAGTACTTC	CSAANYEQYF
TRBV28	-	TRBJ1-4	12	-	TGTGCCAGCAGTTTGACACTGGAAAAACTGTTTTTT	CASSLTLEKLFF
TRBV6-5	-	TRBJ1-6	14	-	TGTGCCAGCAGATACTCAAGGTCCAATTCACCCCTCCACTTT	CASRYSRSNSPLHF
TRBV6-1	TRBD1	TRBJ1-3	17	-	TGTGCCAGCAGTGCCCGCACAGGGGCGGACTCTGGAAACACCATATATTTT	CASSARTGADSGNTIYF
TRBV5-1	TRBD1	TRBJ1-5	15	-	TGCGCCAGCAGCCCTGAAACAGGGGTCAATCAGCCCCAGCATTTT	CASSPETGVNQPQHF
TRBV5-4	-	TRBJ1-2	15	few	TGTGCCAGCAGCCGAGGACAGCGCCTTAACTATGGCTACACCTTC	CASSRGQRLNYGYTF